The 17 T cell receptor beta chains reported below all come from one sample, sequenced in a study of cytomegalovirus exposure and HLA in healthy donors. The study ran its PCR with 60 Vbeta and 13 Jbeta primers. The assay was immunoSEQ multiplex PCR, and TCRdb's table has in-frame clones only and misses some. The sample holds about 100,000 clones; around 69% are singletons and the top ten take 15% to 20%. The sequenced sample was PBMCs. The receptors here all came from a woman aged 55-69 years in good health and CMV-seropositive.

The chain carries TRBV5-1 and TRBJ2-7, with 7 bases matching TRBD1. This CDR3 spans 13 amino acids. With 4 bases clipped from V and 10 bases from J, the junction kept 11 bases outside the gene matches. The germline gives CDR1 SGHRS, CDR2 YFSETQ. For the CDR3, the DNA is TGCGCCAGCAGCATTGACAGGGTGGGGGCCCAGTACTTC. Protein: CASSIDRVGAQYF.

The rearrangement links TRBV6-6 to TRBJ1-5; unclear D gene. The CDR3 has 12 residues. Germline V CDR1 and CDR2: MNHNY, SVGAGI (reference sequence). V was shortened by 7 bases and J by 6 bases, with 10 bases between the two germline ends. The DNA of the CDR3 is TGTGCCAGCACTCTCGCCGGTCAGCCCCAGCATTTT. It translates to CASTLAGQPQHF.

The chain combines TRBV4-1 with TRBJ2-5; D remains ambiguous. The tail of the sequence fits TRBJ2-7 better, so the J call may be wrong. The germline V gene has CDR1 MGHRA and CDR2 YSYEKL. This CDR3 is built from 16 residues. The CDR3 here is CASSQQRSGGSYEQYF. CDR3 sequence (DNA): TGCGCCAGCAGCCAACAAAGATCTGGCGGCTCCTACGAGCAGTACTTC.

V usage is TRBV6-1 and J usage is TRBJ2-7, with 9 bases lining up with TRBD1. Trimming cost V 5 bases and J 4 bases; bases outside gene matches: 9. The CDR3 has 15 residues. Looked up from germline, CDR1 is MNHNS and CDR2 is SASEGT. CDR3 in amino acids: CASSSPGQGVYEQYF. The CDR3, as DNA: TGTGCCAGCAGTTCCCCGGGACAGGGTGTATACGAGCAGTACTTC.

This clone was observed once. The chain links TRBV15 to TRBJ2-2; perhaps TRBD1 as D (6 bases). Germline V gives CDR1 LNHNV, CDR2 YYDKDF (reference sequence). The CDR3 loop spans 17 amino acids. The V and J ends lost 0 bases and 4 bases respectively, with 15 bases between them. CDR3 protein: CATSRETGFVVTGELFF. DNA for the CDR3: TGTGCCACCAGCAGAGAAACAGGGTTTGTGGTCACCGGGGAGCTGTTTTTT. The complete variable domain, with remaining parts taken from reference TRBV15 and TRBJ2-2, reads DAMVIQNPRYQVTQFGKPVTLSCSQTLNHNVMYWYQQKSSQAPKLLFHYYDKDFNNEADTPDNFQSRRPNTSFCFLDIRSPGLGDTAMYLCATSRETGFVVTGELFFGEGSRLTVL.

This clone is a singleton in its sample. The J gene is TRBJ2-7, the V gene TRBV18; D possibly corresponds to TRBD2 (7 bases). Trimming cost V 1 base and J 3 bases, with 10 bases left between them. Germline CDR1 KGHSH, CDR2 LQKENI. This CDR3 region has 14 residues. DNA for the CDR3: TGTGCCAGCTCACCACAGGGGGACTACTACGAGCAGTACTTC. This sequence encodes CASSPQGDYYEQYF.

The chain couples TRBV30 to TRBJ2-5; 8 bases are shared with TRBD2. CDR1 is GTSNPN, CDR2 SVGIG, per germline (reference sequence). J gave up 11 bases and V 2 bases, and 7 bases lay outside the gene matches. This CDR3 has 12 residues. CDR3 amino acids: CAWSPAGEKQYF. The DNA for the CDR3 is TGTGCCTGGAGTCCAGCGGGAGAGAAGCAGTACTTC.

V and J are TRBV29-1 and TRBJ2-7; TRBD1 agrees at 10 bases. The CDR3 spans 15 residues. Germline lookup yields CDR1 SQVTM and CDR2 ANQGSEA. The J segment lost 5 bases and the V segment lost 2 bases, leaving 9 bases of the junction unmatched. The CDR3 loop is CSVETPDRGYNEQYF. For the CDR3, the DNA is TGCAGCGTTGAAACCCCGGACAGGGGGTATAACGAGCAGTACTTC.

The chain carries TRBV19 and TRBJ1-1; 7 bases are a match to TRBD1. V dropped 10 bases and J dropped 4; count of bases not matched to a gene: 6. This CDR3 contains 12 residues. Germline V gives CDR1 LNHDA, CDR2 SQIVND (reference sequence). The CDR3 sequence: CATQGDPTEAFF. CDR3 bases: TGTGCCACCCAGGGGGACCCCACTGAAGCTTTCTTT.

This sequence joins TRBV10-3 and TRBJ2-3; no clear D gene. V was trimmed by 6 bases and J by 1 base, leaving 14 bases between them. The germline V gene encodes CDR1 ENHRY and CDR2 SYGVKD. The CDR3 has 15 amino acids. In DNA, the CDR3 is TGTGCCATCAGGGTATCCTCCCCGGGCACAGATACGCAGTATTTT. Protein product: CAIRVSSPGTDTQYF.

The chain combines TRBV7-9 with TRBJ2-7, with TRBD1 as a possible D gene (6 bases). V lost 5 bases to trimming and J lost 3 bases, with 17 bases between them. Germline V gene lookup returns CDR1 SEHNR and CDR2 FQNEAQ (reference sequence). The CDR3 extends over 15 amino acids. DNA of the CDR3: TGTGCCAGCAGCCGAATTACAGGGCTAAACTACGAGCAGTACTTC. It codes for CASSRITGLNYEQYF.

A note on this clone: Germline and junction disagree at one end, which may indicate a read error. This chain uses TRBV11-2 with TRBJ1-4; 7 bases align to TRBD1. The CDR3 extends over 15 amino acids. Germline CDR1 and CDR2: SGHAT and FQNNGV. As DNA, the CDR3 is TGTGCCAGCAGATTAGAGGGACAGCAGAATGAAAAACTGTTTTTT. It translates to CASRLEGQQNEKLFF.

V and J are TRBV5-6 and TRBJ1-1; D is unclear. This CDR3 region has 12 residues. Germline loops: CDR1 SGHDT, CDR2 YYEEEE. V lost 2 bases, J lost 4 bases, and 6 bases lay in between. The CDR3 spells CASSLSGTEAFF. CDR3 nucleotide sequence: TGTGCCAGCAGCTTATCAGGCACTGAAGCTTTCTTT.

This chain links TRBV18 with TRBJ1-1; D may be TRBD1 (5 bases). Trimming took 0 bases from V and 5 from J, leaving 10 bases between them. The CDR3 covers 14 residues. CDR1 and CDR2 from the germline V gene are KGHSH and LQKENI. CDR3 amino acids: CASSPPAGGTEAFF. CDR3 bases: TGTGCCAGCTCACCACCGGCCGGGGGGACTGAAGCTTTCTTT.

The chain recombines TRBV29-1 with TRBJ1-4; D is perhaps TRBD1 (6 bases). V was trimmed by 7 bases and J by 3 bases, leaving 12 bases between them. CDR1 and CDR2 (germline): SQVTM, ANQGSEA. The CDR3 runs 13 residues. The CDR3 nucleotides are TGCAGCGGTGGGGGACACCCTAATGAAAAACTGTTTTTT. This gives the protein CSGGGHPNEKLFF.

The chain combines TRBV2 with TRBJ2-1; 9 nucleotides agree with TRBD2. Germline values: CDR1 SNHLY, CDR2 FYNNEI. The V segment lost 5 bases and the J segment 8 bases; nucleotides outside the gene matches: 10. The CDR3 extends over 15 amino acids. CDR3 sequence reads: CASSSGRSSADEQFF. CDR3 DNA: TGTGCCAGCAGTAGCGGGAGGAGCAGTGCCGATGAGCAGTTCTTC.

This sequence joins TRBV27 and TRBJ2-3; D is uncertain. CDR3 length: 13 residues. V lost 3 bases and J lost 5, with 9 bases in between. Germline CDR1 MNHEY, CDR2 SMNVEV (reference sequence). The CDR3 DNA is TGTGCCAGCAGTTTTTCGGCGGTAGATACGCAGTATTTT. Translating gives CASSFSAVDTQYF.